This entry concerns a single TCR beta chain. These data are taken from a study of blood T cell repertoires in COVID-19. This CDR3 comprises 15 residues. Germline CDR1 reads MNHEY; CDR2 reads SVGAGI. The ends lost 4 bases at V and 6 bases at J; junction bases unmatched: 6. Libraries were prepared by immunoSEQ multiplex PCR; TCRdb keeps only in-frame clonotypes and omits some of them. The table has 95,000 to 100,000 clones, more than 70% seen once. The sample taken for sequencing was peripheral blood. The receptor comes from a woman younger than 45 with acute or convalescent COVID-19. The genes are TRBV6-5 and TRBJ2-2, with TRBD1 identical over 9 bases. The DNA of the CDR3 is TGTGCCAGCAGTTCCAGGGACAGGGCGCCCGGGGAGCTGTTTTTT. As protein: CASSSRDRAPGELFF.